The clone carrying this T cell receptor beta chain came up a few times. What it recognizes is unknown. The data derive from a study of vaccination and CD4 T cells after COVID-19. On the study more broadly: Overlapping spike peptides from SARS-CoV-2, HCoV-NL63, HCoV-OC43 and HCoV-229E served to stimulate the cells.

The CDR3 consists of 13 residues. V was cut by 0 bases and J by 6 bases, with 8 bases left in between. The germline V gene encodes CDR1 LGHNA and CDR2 YNFKEQ. Specified treatment: approximately nine-day PBMC culture with coronavirus spike peptide pools or control peptides (ViraFEST assay). Sequencing of the DNA from cultured CD4+ T cells was carried out with the Oncomine TCR Beta short-read assay. TCRdb independently ran MiXCR on the PCR reads; one entry per CDR3 protein. The data show some 9,000 distinct CDR3 sequences, with about half seen just once and around 17% held by the top ten. The sequence was obtained from a human donor who had recovered from COVID-19. V is TRBV4-2 and J is TRBJ1-2; D not certain. The sample consisted of CD4+ T cells from blood, cultured in vitro. This CDR3 is CASSQEGGNGYTF. CDR3 nucleotides: TGTGCCAGCAGCCAAGAAGGAGGGAATGGCTACACCTTC.